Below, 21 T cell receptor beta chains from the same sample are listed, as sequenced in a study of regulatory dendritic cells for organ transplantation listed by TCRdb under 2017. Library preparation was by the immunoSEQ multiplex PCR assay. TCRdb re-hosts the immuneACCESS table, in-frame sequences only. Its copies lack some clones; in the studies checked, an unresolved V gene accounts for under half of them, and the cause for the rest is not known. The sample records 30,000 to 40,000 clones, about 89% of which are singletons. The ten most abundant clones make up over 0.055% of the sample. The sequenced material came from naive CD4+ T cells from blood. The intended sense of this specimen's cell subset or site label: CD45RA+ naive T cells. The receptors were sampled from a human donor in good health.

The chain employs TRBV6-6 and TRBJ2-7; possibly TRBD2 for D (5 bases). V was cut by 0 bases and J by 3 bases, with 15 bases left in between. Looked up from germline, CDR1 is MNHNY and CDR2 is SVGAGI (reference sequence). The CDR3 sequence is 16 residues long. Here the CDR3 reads CASSYSRGHEGYEQYF. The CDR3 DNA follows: TGTGCCAGCAGTTACTCACGAGGGCATGAAGGCTACGAGCAGTACTTC.

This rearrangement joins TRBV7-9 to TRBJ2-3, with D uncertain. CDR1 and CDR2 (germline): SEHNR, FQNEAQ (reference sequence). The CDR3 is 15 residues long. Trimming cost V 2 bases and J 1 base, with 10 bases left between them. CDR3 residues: CASSLFRLGTDTQYF. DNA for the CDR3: TGTGCCAGCAGCTTATTCCGATTAGGCACAGATACGCAGTATTTT.

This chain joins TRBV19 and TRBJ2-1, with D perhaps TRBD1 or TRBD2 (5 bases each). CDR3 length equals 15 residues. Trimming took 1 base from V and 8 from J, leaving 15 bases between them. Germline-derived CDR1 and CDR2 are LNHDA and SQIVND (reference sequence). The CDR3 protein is CASSIAWGSLDEQFF. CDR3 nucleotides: TGTGCCAGTAGTATAGCTTGGGGGAGTTTAGATGAGCAGTTCTTC.

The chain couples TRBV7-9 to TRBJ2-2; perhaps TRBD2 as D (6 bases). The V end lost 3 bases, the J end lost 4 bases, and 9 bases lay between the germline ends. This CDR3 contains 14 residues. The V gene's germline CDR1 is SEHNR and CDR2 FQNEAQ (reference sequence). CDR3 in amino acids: CASSLEGGTGELFF. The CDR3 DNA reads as TGTGCCAGCAGCTTGGAGGGAGGCACCGGGGAGCTGTTTTTT.

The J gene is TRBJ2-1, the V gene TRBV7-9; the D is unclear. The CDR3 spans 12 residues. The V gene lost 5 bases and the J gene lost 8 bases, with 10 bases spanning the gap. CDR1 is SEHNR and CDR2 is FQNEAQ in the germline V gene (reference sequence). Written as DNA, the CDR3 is TGTGCCAGCAGCCAAACACGGTATGAGCAGTTCTTC. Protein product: CASSQTRYEQFF.

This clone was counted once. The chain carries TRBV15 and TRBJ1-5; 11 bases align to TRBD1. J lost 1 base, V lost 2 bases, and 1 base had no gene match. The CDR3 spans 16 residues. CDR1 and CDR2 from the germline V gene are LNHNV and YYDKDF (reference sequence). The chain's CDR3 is CATSRWDRGSNQPQHF. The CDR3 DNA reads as TGTGCCACCAGCAGATGGGACAGGGGGAGCAATCAGCCCCAGCATTTT.

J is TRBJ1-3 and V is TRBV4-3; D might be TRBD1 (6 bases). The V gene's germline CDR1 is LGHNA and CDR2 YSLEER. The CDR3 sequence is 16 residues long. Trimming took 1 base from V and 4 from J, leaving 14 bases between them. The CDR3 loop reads CASSQVSGQPGNTIYF. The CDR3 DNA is TGCGCCAGCAGCCAAGTTAGTGGACAGCCAGGAAACACCATATATTTT.

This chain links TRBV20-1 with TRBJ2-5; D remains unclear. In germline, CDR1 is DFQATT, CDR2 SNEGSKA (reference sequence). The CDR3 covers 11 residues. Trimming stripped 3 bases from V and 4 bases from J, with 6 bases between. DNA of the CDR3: TGCAGTGCTAGTGTGGGAGAGACCCAGTACTTC. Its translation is CSASVGETQYF.

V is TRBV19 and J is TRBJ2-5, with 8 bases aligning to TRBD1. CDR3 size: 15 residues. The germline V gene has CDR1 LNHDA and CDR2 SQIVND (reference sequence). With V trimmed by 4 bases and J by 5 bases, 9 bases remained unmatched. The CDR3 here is CASSTWDRRDETQYF. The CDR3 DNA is TGTGCCAGTAGTACTTGGGACAGGAGGGACGAGACCCAGTACTTC.

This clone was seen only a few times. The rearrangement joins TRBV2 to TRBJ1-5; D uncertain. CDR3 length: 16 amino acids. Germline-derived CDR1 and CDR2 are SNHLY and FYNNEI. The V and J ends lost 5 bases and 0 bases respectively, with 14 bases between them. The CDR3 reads CASSPPGGYSNQPQHF. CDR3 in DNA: TGTGCCAGCAGTCCACCTGGCGGATATAGCAATCAGCCCCAGCATTTT.

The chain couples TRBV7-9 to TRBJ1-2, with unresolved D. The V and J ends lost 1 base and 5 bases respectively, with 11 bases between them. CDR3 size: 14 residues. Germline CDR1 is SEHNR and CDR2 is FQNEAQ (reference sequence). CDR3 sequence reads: CASSLGAGWYGYTF. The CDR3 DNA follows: TGTGCCAGCAGCTTAGGGGCGGGGTGGTATGGCTACACCTTC.

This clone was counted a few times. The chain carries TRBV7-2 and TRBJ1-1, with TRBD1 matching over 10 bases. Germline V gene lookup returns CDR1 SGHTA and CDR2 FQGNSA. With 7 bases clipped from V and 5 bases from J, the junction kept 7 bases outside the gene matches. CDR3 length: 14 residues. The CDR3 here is CASTRDRGTTEAFF. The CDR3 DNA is TGTGCCAGCACCAGGGACAGGGGAACAACTGAAGCTTTCTTT.

CDR3 amino acids: CASSERARNTEAFF. CDR3 in DNA: TGTGCCAGCAGCGAACGAGCCCGGAACACTGAAGCTTTCTTT. V usage is TRBV6-5 and J usage is TRBJ1-1; D unresolved. The V gene lost 6 bases and the J gene lost 1 base, with 12 bases spanning the gap. The germline V gene has CDR1 MNHEY and CDR2 SVGAGI. The CDR3 sequence is 14 residues long.

CDR3: CAWRGAGAGGYEQYF. DNA of the CDR3: TGTGCCTGGCGTGGGGCGGGGGCAGGGGGCTACGAGCAGTACTTC. This sequence joins TRBV30 and TRBJ2-7; possibly TRBD1 or TRBD2 for D (7 bases each). CDR1 and CDR2 (germline): GTSNPN, SVGIG (reference sequence). The CDR3 consists of 15 residues. The germline V and J ends were trimmed by 5 bases and 3 bases, with 20 bases remaining between them.

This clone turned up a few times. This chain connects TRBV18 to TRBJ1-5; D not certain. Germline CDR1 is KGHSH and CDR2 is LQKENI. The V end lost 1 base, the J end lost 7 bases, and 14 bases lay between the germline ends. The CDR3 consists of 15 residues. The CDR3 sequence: CASSPQGSGGQPQHF. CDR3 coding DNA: TGTGCCAGCTCACCACAAGGGTCCGGAGGACAGCCCCAGCATTTT.

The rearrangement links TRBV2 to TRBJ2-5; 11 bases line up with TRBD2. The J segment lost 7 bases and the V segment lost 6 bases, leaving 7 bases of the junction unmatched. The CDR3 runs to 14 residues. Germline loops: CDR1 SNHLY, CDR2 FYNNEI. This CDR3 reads CASRVTSGVGTQYF. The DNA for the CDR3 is TGTGCCAGCAGGGTGACTAGCGGGGTTGGGACCCAGTACTTC.

The CDR3 DNA is TGTGCTAGTGGTTTGGTGGACCGGGAGACCCAGTACTTC. This translates into CASGLVDRETQYF. The chain couples TRBV12-5 to TRBJ2-5; no clear D gene. The CDR3 length is 13 residues. The germline V and J ends were trimmed by 0 bases and 5 bases, with 7 bases remaining between them. Germline V gene lookup returns CDR1 LGHNT and CDR2 FRNRAP.

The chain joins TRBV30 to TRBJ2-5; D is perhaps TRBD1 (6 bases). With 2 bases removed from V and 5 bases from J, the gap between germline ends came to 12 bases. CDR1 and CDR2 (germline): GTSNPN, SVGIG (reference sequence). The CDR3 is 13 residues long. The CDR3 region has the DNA TGTGCCTGGAGTACAGGGAACAGGGAGACCCAGTACTTC. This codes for CAWSTGNRETQYF.

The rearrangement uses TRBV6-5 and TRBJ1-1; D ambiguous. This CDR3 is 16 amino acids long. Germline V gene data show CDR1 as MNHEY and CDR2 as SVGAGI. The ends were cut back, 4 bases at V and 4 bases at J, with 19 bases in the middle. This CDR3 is CASSSRRVRSFTEAFF. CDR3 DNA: TGTGCCAGCAGTTCCCGGCGCGTCCGATCGTTCACTGAAGCTTTCTTT.

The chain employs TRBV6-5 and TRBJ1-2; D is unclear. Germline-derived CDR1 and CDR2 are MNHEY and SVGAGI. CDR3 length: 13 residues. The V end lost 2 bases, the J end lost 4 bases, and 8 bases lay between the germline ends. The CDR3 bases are TGTGCCAGCAGTTACCAGGCCAGCTATGGCTACACCTTC. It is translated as CASSYQASYGYTF.

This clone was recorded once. The CDR3 sequence: CASTRQGPGELFF. The CDR3 DNA reads TGTGCCAGCACGAGACAGGGCCCCGGGGAGCTGTTTTTT. The V and J genes are TRBV6-5 and TRBJ2-2, with TRBD1 matching over 7 bases. The germline V gene encodes CDR1 MNHEY and CDR2 SVGAGI. CDR3 size: 13 residues. After removal of 7 bases from V and 6 bases from J, the junction contained 5 bases not matched to a gene.